This T cell receptor beta chain derives from a study of response to subunit inactivated influenza vaccine. TCRdb redid the calling of the RT-PCR reads with MiXCR, one entry per CDR3 protein. The repertoire holds under 200,000 distinct CDR3 sequences, with approximately 11% as singletons. Notes on this clonotype: What it binds is unknown.

The CDR3 sequence is 14 residues long. Germline loops: CDR1 SGDLS, CDR2 YYNGEE. V dropped 0 bases and J dropped 0 bases, with 4 bases sitting between them. Study-wide points: With each seasonal influenza vaccination, the authors suggested, few new T cells are recruited.

Sample: non-naive T cells sorted from PBMCs, taken roughly 6 weeks after vaccination. The V call is TRBV9, the J call TRBJ2-4, with D hard to call. This TCR came from a middle-aged man who received an inactivated influenza vaccine. Written as DNA, the CDR3 is TGTGCCAGCAGCGTAGGGGGAGCCAAAAACATTCAGTACTTC. Its protein product is CASSVGGAKNIQYF. The variable domain in full, completed from reference TRBV9 and TRBJ2-4, reads DSGVTQTPKHLITATGQRVTLRCSPRSGDLSVYWYQQSLDQGLQFLIQYYNGEERAKGNILERFSAQQFPDLHSELNLSSLELGDSALYFCASSVGGAKNIQYFGAGTRLSVL.